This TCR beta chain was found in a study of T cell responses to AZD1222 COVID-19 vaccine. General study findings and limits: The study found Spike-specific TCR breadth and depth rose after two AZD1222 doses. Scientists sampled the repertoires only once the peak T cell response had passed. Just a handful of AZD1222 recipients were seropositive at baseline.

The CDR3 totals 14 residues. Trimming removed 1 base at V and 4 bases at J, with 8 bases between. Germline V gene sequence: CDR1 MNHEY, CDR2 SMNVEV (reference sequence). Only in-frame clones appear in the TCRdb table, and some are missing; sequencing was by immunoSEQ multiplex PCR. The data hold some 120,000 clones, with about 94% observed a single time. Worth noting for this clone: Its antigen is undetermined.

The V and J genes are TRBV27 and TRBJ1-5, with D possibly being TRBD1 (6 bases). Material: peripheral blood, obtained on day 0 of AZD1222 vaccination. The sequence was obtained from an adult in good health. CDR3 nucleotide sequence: TGTGCCAGCAGTTTATATCAGGGGAATCAGCCCCAGCATTTT. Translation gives CASSLYQGNQPQHF.